These 23 T cell receptor beta chains were all obtained from the same sample, sequenced in a study of cytomegalovirus exposure and HLA in healthy donors. This PCR relied on a set of 60 Vbeta primers and 13 Jbeta primers. Assay used: immunoSEQ multiplex PCR; TCRdb lists only in-frame clones, some missing. The profile covers more than 85,000 clones, with under 85% appearing a single time and roughly 2% taken by the ten largest. The sample comprised PBMCs. These TCRs come from a man in his forties in good health and CMV-seronegative.

This chain joins TRBV18 and TRBJ2-3; no firm D call. This CDR3 has 14 residues. With 2 bases removed from V and 0 bases from J, the gap between germline ends came to 6 bases. In germline, CDR1 is KGHSH, CDR2 LQKENI. CDR3 nucleotide sequence: TGTGCCAGCTCACCAGGCCTTAGCACAGATACGCAGTATTTT. Residues: CASSPGLSTDTQYF.

This chain joins TRBV4-3 and TRBJ1-2; 7 bases map to TRBD1. This CDR3 is 17 amino acids long. Germline values: CDR1 LGHNA, CDR2 YSLEER. V gave up 1 base and J gave up 2 bases; unmatched junction bases: 10. CDR3: CASSQGMKQGLNYGYTF. The CDR3 DNA reads as TGCGCCAGCAGCCAAGGGATGAAACAGGGGCTAAACTATGGCTACACCTTC.

The rearrangement links TRBV2 to TRBJ2-7, with 7 positions matching TRBD1. Germline values: CDR1 SNHLY, CDR2 FYNNEI. CDR3 length: 14 amino acids. V lost 2 bases, J lost 2 bases, and 3 bases stayed unmatched. The CDR3 here is CASSEYRGPYEQYF. For the CDR3, the DNA is TGTGCCAGCAGTGAATACAGGGGTCCCTACGAGCAGTACTTC.

The chain has TRBV6-6 and TRBJ1-1, with D perhaps TRBD1 (5 bases). Trimming stripped 1 base from V and 4 bases from J, with 10 bases between. CDR3 length equals 14 residues. CDR1 is MNHNY and CDR2 is SVGAGI in the germline V gene (reference sequence). CDR3 amino acids: CASSYFTGGTEAFF. CDR3 sequence (DNA): TGTGCCAGCAGTTACTTCACCGGGGGCACTGAAGCTTTCTTT.

The chain has TRBV19 and TRBJ1-1; tentative D call: TRBD1 (6 bases). Germline V gives CDR1 LNHDA, CDR2 SQIVND (reference sequence). The germline V and J ends were trimmed by 9 bases and 8 bases, with 10 bases remaining between them. CDR3 size: 10 residues. This CDR3 is CASRGAEAFF. The CDR3 DNA reads as TGTGCCAGCCGGGGGGCAGAAGCTTTCTTT. The full variable domain, rest sourced from reference TRBV19 and TRBJ1-1, is DGGITQSPKYLFRKEGQNVTLSCEQNLNHDAMYWYRQDPGQGLRLIYYSQIVNDFQKGDIAEGYSVSREKKESFPLTVTSAQKNPTAFYLCASRGAEAFFGQGTRLTVV.

This clone was seen only a few times. The CDR3 sequence is CASSPGDSYEQYF. CDR3 nucleotide sequence: TGTGCCAGCAGCCCGGGGGACTCCTACGAGCAGTACTTC. The chain is built from TRBV14 and TRBJ2-7, with D possibly being TRBD2 (6 bases). This CDR3 has 13 amino acids. V was cut by 4 bases and J by 0 bases, with 7 bases left in between. CDR1 and CDR2 (germline): SGHDN, FVKESK.

The rearrangement links TRBV19 to TRBJ1-5, with D hard to call. V lost 3 bases, J lost 5 bases, and 11 bases lay in between. CDR3 length: 14 residues. Germline V gene lookup returns CDR1 LNHDA and CDR2 SQIVND (reference sequence). Written as DNA, the CDR3 is TGTGCCAGTAGTATTCTCTCTAGACATCAGCCCCAGCATTTT. This sequence encodes CASSILSRHQPQHF.

The chain couples TRBV5-1 to TRBJ1-2, with 7 nucleotides matching TRBD1. Germline values: CDR1 SGHRS, CDR2 YFSETQ. Unmatched junction bases numbered 8, after V lost 5 bases and J lost 7 bases. The CDR3 runs to 13 residues. This chain's CDR3 is CASREEGAIGYTF. CDR3 DNA: TGCGCCAGCAGGGAGGAGGGGGCAATTGGCTACACCTTC.

V is TRBV5-4 and J is TRBJ1-6; D remains ambiguous. The CDR3 extends over 14 amino acids. Germline CDR1 reads SGHNT; CDR2 reads YYREEE (reference sequence). With 4 bases removed from V and 13 bases from J, the gap between germline ends came to 18 bases. The CDR3 DNA reads TGTGCCAGCAGCCCCCCGGGATCACCCCTGCCCCTCCACTTT. Amino acids: CASSPPGSPLPLHF.

Remarks on this clone: The sample has other DNA sequences that encode this CDR3 too. The chain uses TRBV7-9 and TRBJ2-7; TRBD1 aligns across 9 bases. Trimming cost V 3 bases and J 4 bases; bases outside gene matches: 7. Per the germline V gene, CDR1 is SEHNR and CDR2 is FQNEAQ (reference sequence). This CDR3 has 15 amino acids. The CDR3 is CASSLGPGQGYEQYF. CDR3 coding DNA: TGTGCCAGCAGCTTGGGACCGGGACAGGGTTACGAGCAGTACTTC. Supplemented by reference TRBV7-9 and TRBJ2-7, the full variable domain reads DTGVSQNPRHKITKRGQNVTFRCDPISEHNRLYWYRQTLGQGPEFLTYFQNEAQLEKSRLLSDRFSAERPKGSFSTLEIQRTEQGDSAMYLCASSLGPGQGYEQYFGPGTRLTVT.

V and J are TRBV18 and TRBJ1-4, with a tentative D call TRBD1 (5 bases). V lost 5 bases and J 3 bases, leaving 19 bases between the germline ends. This CDR3 is 17 amino acids long. The germline V gene encodes CDR1 KGHSH and CDR2 LQKENI. The CDR3 DNA reads as TGTGCCAGCTCATCCGGGACTCAGGCGGGGGCTAATGAAAAACTGTTTTTT. This codes for CASSSGTQAGANEKLFF.

The V call is TRBV7-2, the J call TRBJ2-5, with 7 bases matching TRBD2. This CDR3 has 14 residues. Germline V CDR1 and CDR2: SGHTA, FQGNSA. Trimming removed 1 base from V and 3 bases from J; junction bases left unmatched: 2. CDR3 sequence (DNA): TGTGCCAGCAGCTTAGTGCTAGCGGAAGAGACCCAGTACTTC. It translates to CASSLVLAEETQYF.

This clone has just one count. The chain couples TRBV30 to TRBJ2-1; maybe TRBD1 (5 bases). The CDR3 consists of 15 residues. V was cut by 2 bases and J by 1 base, with 12 bases left in between. Germline CDR1 is GTSNPN and CDR2 is SVGIG (reference sequence). CDR3 loop: CAWSLGHGSYNEQFF. The CDR3 nucleotides read TGTGCCTGGAGTCTTGGACACGGGTCCTACAATGAGCAGTTCTTC.

A single count supports this clone. J is TRBJ2-6 and V is TRBV27; D gene uncertain. Germline loops: CDR1 MNHEY, CDR2 SMNVEV (reference sequence). The CDR3 has 15 amino acids. Trimming removed 4 bases at V and 4 bases at J, with 11 bases between. The CDR3 region is CASSSWAPGANVLTF. The CDR3 region has the DNA TGTGCCAGCAGTTCTTGGGCCCCGGGGGCCAACGTCCTGACTTTC.

V is TRBV30 and J is TRBJ1-1, with 8 bases identical to TRBD1. The V gene's germline CDR1 is GTSNPN and CDR2 SVGIG (reference sequence). V lost 7 bases and J lost 5; bases outside the gene matches: 6. The CDR3 runs to 12 residues. CDR3 loop: CAFNRDRTEAFF. CDR3 DNA: TGTGCCTTCAATAGGGACAGGACTGAAGCTTTCTTT.

The CDR3 DNA reads TGTGCCAGGTCAGGTTGTGAGAACACTGAAGCTTTCTTT. Translation gives CARSGCENTEAFF. This chain uses TRBV21-1 with TRBJ1-1; the table's TRBD1 call for D was not verified on the DNA. TRBV21-1 is termed a pseudogene. The CDR3 extends over 13 amino acids.

This clone was recorded a few times. The chain is built from TRBV6-5 and TRBJ2-7; 7 bases map to TRBD1. The V and J ends lost 5 bases and 7 bases, in that order; junction bases with no gene match: 11. CDR3 length equals 14 residues. Per germline, CDR1 MNHEY and CDR2 SVGAGI. Here the CDR3 reads CASSGGQEVAEQYF. The CDR3 coding sequence is TGTGCCAGCAGTGGTGGACAGGAGGTGGCGGAGCAGTACTTC.

In the case of this clone: Its ends do not fully match the called genes, so a read error is possible. The chain has TRBV5-6 and TRBJ1-5; 7 nucleotides match TRBD1. The CDR3 is 15 residues long. Germline values: CDR1 SGHDT, CDR2 YYEEEE. CDR3 residues: CASSLADRSYQAQHF. DNA of the CDR3: TGTGCCAGCAGCTTGGCGGACAGGAGTTATCAGGCCCAGCATTTT.

The chain combines TRBV5-1 with TRBJ2-1; TRBD2 matches at 15 bases. With 5 bases clipped from V and 7 bases from J, the junction kept 10 bases outside the gene matches. Germline V gene lookup returns CDR1 SGHRS and CDR2 YFSETQ. This CDR3 is built from 17 residues. DNA for the CDR3: TGCGCCAGCAGTCGGACTAGCGGGGGGGCCAGCTTAAATGAGCAGTTCTTC. It yields the protein CASSRTSGGASLNEQFF. Together with reference TRBV5-1 and TRBJ2-1, the CDR3 gives the full variable domain: KAGVTQTPRYLIKTRGQQVTLSCSPISGHRSVSWYQQTPGQGLQFLFEYFSETQRNKGNFPGRFSGRQFSNSRSEMNVSTLELGDSALYLCASSRTSGGASLNEQFFGPGTRLTVL.

This chain links TRBV9 with TRBJ1-4; D not resolved. Germline V lookup: CDR1 SGDLS, CDR2 YYNGEE. Trimming removed 3 bases from V and 7 bases from J, with 16 bases in between. This CDR3 is built from 15 residues. The CDR3 region is CASSALGVLGEKLFF. CDR3 in DNA: TGTGCCAGCAGCGCCCTCGGGGTTTTAGGTGAAAAACTGTTTTTT.

The rearrangement uses TRBV5-1 and TRBJ2-3, with 14 nucleotides matching TRBD2. Germline V CDR1 and CDR2: SGHRS, YFSETQ. Trimming took 4 bases from V and 3 from J; bases not matched to a gene: 13. This CDR3 region has 19 residues. The CDR3 sequence is CASSRSGTSGGHGTDTQYF. For the CDR3, the DNA is TGCGCCAGCAGCCGCTCCGGGACTAGCGGGGGCCATGGGACAGATACGCAGTATTTT. Full variable domain (remainder filled in from reference TRBV5-1 and TRBJ2-3): KAGVTQTPRYLIKTRGQQVTLSCSPISGHRSVSWYQQTPGQGLQFLFEYFSETQRNKGNFPGRFSGRQFSNSRSEMNVSTLELGDSALYLCASSRSGTSGGHGTDTQYFGPGTRLTVL.

The chain is built from TRBV19 and TRBJ1-5, with D maybe TRBD1 (5 bases). V lost 5 bases, J lost 9 bases, and 14 bases lay in between. CDR3 length: 13 amino acids. Germline lookup yields CDR1 LNHDA and CDR2 SQIVND (reference sequence). The CDR3 bases are TGTGCCAGTAGTTTCCTGGGGCTCGGGCCCCAGCATTTT. This translates into CASSFLGLGPQHF. The whole variable domain, filled in from reference TRBV19 and TRBJ1-5, reads DGGITQSPKYLFRKEGQNVTLSCEQNLNHDAMYWYRQDPGQGLRLIYYSQIVNDFQKGDIAEGYSVSREKKESFPLTVTSAQKNPTAFYLCASSFLGLGPQHFGDGTRLSIL.

The gene calls are TRBV9 and TRBJ1-1, with 8 bases lining up with TRBD1. The CDR3 length is 14 residues. Germline V gene sequence: CDR1 SGDLS, CDR2 YYNGEE. V gave up 3 bases and J gave up 5 bases; unmatched junction bases: 6. DNA for the CDR3: TGTGCCAGCAGCGAAGGACAGGGTTGGACTGAAGCTTTCTTT. Residues: CASSEGQGWTEAFF.